A single TCR beta chain is shown here with its context. The antigen is not known. At the DNA level, this CDR3 is encoded by other sequences in the same sample as well. The repertoire was sequenced with immunoSEQ multiplex PCR; TCRdb's copy has only in-frame clones and lacks some. The sample has 2,500,000 or so clones, about 92% seen once. Per the germline V gene, CDR1 is KGHSH and CDR2 is LQKENI. This CDR3 has 16 residues. J lost 6 bases, V lost 3 bases, and 3 bases had no gene match. This specimen belongs to a study of shared clonotypes between healthy human individuals. Study results and limitations: Sampling covered blood only; tissue repertoires likely differ. Roughly 5.3% of naive CD4 clonotypes were common to a few donors.

The chain links TRBV18 to TRBJ2-1; 15 bases are shared with TRBD2. The specimen sequenced was naive CD4+ T cells sorted from blood. Subset described: CD45RA+ positively selected. This clonotype was obtained from a man between 18 and 29 years old in good health. The CDR3 sequence: CASSPPGLAGGNEQFF. Written as DNA, the CDR3 is TGTGCCAGCTCACCTCCGGGACTAGCGGGAGGCAATGAGCAGTTCTTC.